This record concerns one TCR beta chain sequence. Its antigen is as yet unknown. The sample belongs to a study of response to subunit inactivated influenza vaccine. TCRdb re-called the RT-PCR reads with MiXCR, one entry per CDR3 protein. The data show a few hundred thousand distinct CDR3 sequences, around 15% seen once. The V gene lost 0 bases and the J gene lost 1 base, with 9 bases spanning the gap. The CDR3 extends over 15 amino acids. Germline assignment: CDR1 LGHNA and CDR2 YNFKEQ. Findings and limits, study-wide: Only a handful of new T cells, the authors suggested, are recruited with each seasonal influenza vaccination.

The receptor comes from a man in his forties or fifties who received an inactivated influenza vaccine. The chain is built from TRBV4-2 and TRBJ1-1; maybe TRBD1 (6 bases). Material: PBMCs from blood, obtained 12 days after vaccination. CDR3: CASSQDYRANTEAFF. In DNA, the CDR3 is TGTGCCAGCAGCCAAGATTACAGGGCGAACACTGAAGCTTTCTTT.